These 19 T cell receptor beta chains came from one sample sequenced in a study of cytomegalovirus exposure and HLA in healthy donors. Generated by immunoSEQ multiplex PCR, the TCRdb table keeps only in-frame clones and is missing some. The table records approximately 160,000 clones, approximately 87% of them present only once. Input material: PBMCs. The receptor set was obtained from a woman under 40 in good health and CMV-seronegative.

The rearrangement uses TRBV28 and TRBJ1-1, with D possibly TRBD1 on 6 matching bases. This CDR3 is built from 14 residues. Deletions cut 2 bases from V and 3 bases from J, with 10 bases between. The germline V gene encodes CDR1 MDHEN and CDR2 SYDVKM. CDR3 coding DNA: TGTGCCAGCAGTTTAGGGGGGCTAGACACTGAAGCTTTCTTT. Translation: CASSLGGLDTEAFF. The full variable domain, its missing parts supplied by reference TRBV28 and TRBJ1-1, is DVKVTQSSRYLVKRTGEKVFLECVQDMDHENMFWYRQDPGLGLRLIYFSYDVKMKEKGDIPEGYSVSREKKERFSLILESASTNQTSMYLCASSLGGLDTEAFFGQGTRLTVV.

The chain carries TRBV6-1 and TRBJ1-4; D gene uncertain. From germline, CDR1 is MNHNS and CDR2 SASEGT. Trimming left V 5 bases short and J 3 bases short, with 13 bases between. CDR3 length: 15 residues. CDR3 loop: CASSKTNTANEKLFF. DNA of the CDR3: TGTGCCAGCAGTAAAACTAATACAGCTAATGAAAAACTGTTTTTT.

V usage is TRBV7-6 and J usage is TRBJ2-2, with 10 nucleotides matching TRBD2. V shed 3 bases, J shed 0 bases, and the junction held 7 bases outside the gene matches. Germline V gene sequence: CDR1 SGHVS, CDR2 FNYEAQ. The CDR3 contains 18 residues. CDR3 loop: CASSFPSGGTPNTGELFF. The CDR3 DNA is TGTGCCAGCAGCTTTCCTAGCGGGGGCACACCGAACACCGGGGAGCTGTTTTTT.

J is TRBJ1-2 and V is TRBV29-1; D call uncertain. The CDR3 is made up of 12 amino acids. V lost 3 bases and J lost 2, with 7 bases in between. Looked up from germline, CDR1 is SQVTM and CDR2 is ANQGSEA. Written as DNA, the CDR3 is TGCAGCGTTGATTCGACGAACTATGGCTACACCTTC. This translates into CSVDSTNYGYTF.

V usage is TRBV27 and J usage is TRBJ2-1, with D uncertain. The CDR3 is made up of 13 amino acids. Germline CDR1 reads MNHEY; CDR2 reads SMNVEV (reference sequence). V was trimmed by 9 bases and J by 3 bases, leaving 12 bases between them. CDR3 in DNA: TGTGCCAGACTCCACACTGACTACAATGAGCAGTTCTTC. Translated, it gives CARLHTDYNEQFF.

As concerns this clone: In the same sample, other DNA sequences code for this CDR3. The rearrangement joins TRBV7-2 to TRBJ1-6; TRBD1 matches at 8 bases. The CDR3 length is 16 residues. The V segment lost 5 bases and the J segment 9 bases; nucleotides outside the gene matches: 12. CDR1 is SGHTA and CDR2 is FQGNSA in the germline V gene. The CDR3 loop reads CASSRISGTGGSPLHF. CDR3 coding DNA: TGTGCCAGCAGCCGAATTTCCGGGACAGGTGGTTCACCCCTCCACTTT.

The V call is TRBV5-4, the J call TRBJ2-7; TRBD1 is a possible D gene (6 bases). The CDR3 contains 14 residues. V lost 3 bases, J lost 0 bases, and 10 bases lay in between. The germline CDR1 and CDR2 sequences are SGHNT and YYREEE (reference sequence). The CDR3 loop reads CASSSRDTSYEQYF. CDR3 bases: TGTGCCAGCAGCTCCCGGGACACCTCCTACGAGCAGTACTTC.

The chain employs TRBV25-1 and TRBJ2-1; maybe TRBD2 (6 bases). This CDR3 is 17 amino acids long. The germline gives CDR1 MGHDK, CDR2 SYGVNS. The V end lost 3 bases, the J end lost 9 bases, and 24 bases lay between the germline ends. CDR3 sequence (DNA): TGTGCCAGCAGTGACAGTTCCCGGAGGGGAACCTCTGGTGAGCAGTTCTTC. Residues: CASSDSSRRGTSGEQFF.

The chain carries TRBV5-1 and TRBJ2-1; weak D call: TRBD1 (6 bases). The CDR3 covers 14 residues. The germline V and J ends were trimmed by 2 bases and 8 bases, with 14 bases remaining between them. Germline CDR1 and CDR2: SGHRS and YFSETQ. Here the CDR3 reads CASSFRGGGDEQFF. The DNA of the CDR3 is TGCGCCAGCAGCTTCCGAGGTGGGGGCGATGAGCAGTTCTTC. Supplemented by reference TRBV5-1 and TRBJ2-1, the full variable domain reads KAGVTQTPRYLIKTRGQQVTLSCSPISGHRSVSWYQQTPGQGLQFLFEYFSETQRNKGNFPGRFSGRQFSNSRSEMNVSTLELGDSALYLCASSFRGGGDEQFFGPGTRLTVL.

The rearrangement links TRBV4-3 to TRBJ2-7; the match to TRBD1 covers 9 bases. Germline V CDR1 and CDR2: LGHNA, YSLEER. After removal of 2 bases from V and 1 base from J, the junction contained 6 bases not matched to a gene. The CDR3 contains 16 residues. Here the CDR3 DNA reads TGCGCCAGCAGCCAACTACCGGGACAGGGATCCTACGAGCAGTACTTC. Residues: CASSQLPGQGSYEQYF.

The chain combines TRBV7-3 with TRBJ2-1; weak D call: TRBD2 (6 bases). V gave up 5 bases and J gave up 0 bases, with 11 bases separating them. The CDR3 spans 15 residues. Germline CDR1 and CDR2: SGHTA and FQGTGA. The CDR3 sequence is CASSPRTTSYNEQFF. The CDR3, as DNA: TGTGCCAGCAGCCCCCGGACTACCTCCTACAATGAGCAGTTCTTC.

The chain's CDR3 is CASSQDSQVGWGYNEQFF. In nucleotides, the CDR3 is TGCGCCAGCAGCCAAGATTCGCAGGTGGGGTGGGGCTACAATGAGCAGTTCTTC. The gene calls are TRBV4-1 and TRBJ2-1; D unclear. The V end lost 0 bases, the J end lost 3 bases, and 18 bases lay between the germline ends. Germline V lookup: CDR1 MGHRA, CDR2 YSYEKL. CDR3 size: 18 residues.

This chain joins TRBV5-4 and TRBJ1-2; TRBD1 matches at 7 bases. J lost 8 bases, V lost 4 bases, and 8 bases had no gene match. Per the germline V gene, CDR1 is SGHNT and CDR2 is YYREEE (reference sequence). This CDR3 is 13 amino acids long. CDR3: CASSDTGDRGYTF. In DNA, the CDR3 is TGTGCCAGCAGCGACACAGGGGACCGGGGCTACACCTTC.

The chain is built from TRBV19 and TRBJ1-2; D not certain. The CDR3 loop spans 15 amino acids. The germline CDR1 and CDR2 sequences are LNHDA and SQIVND (reference sequence). The V and J ends lost 1 base and 4 bases respectively, with 13 bases between them. CDR3 sequence: CASSIAPQQLYGYTF. CDR3 DNA sequence: TGTGCCAGTAGTATAGCCCCCCAGCAGCTCTATGGCTACACCTTC.

The rearrangement joins TRBV4-1 to TRBJ2-7; 11 bases line up with TRBD2. CDR3 length: 15 residues. Germline V CDR1 and CDR2: MGHRA, YSYEKL. J gave up 6 bases and V 1 base, and 5 bases lay outside the gene matches. CDR3: CASSQASGRKVEQYF. Written as DNA, the CDR3 is TGCGCCAGCAGCCAAGCTAGCGGGAGGAAAGTCGAGCAGTACTTC.

The gene calls are TRBV7-6 and TRBJ1-1, with a possible D match to TRBD1 (5 bases). The germline gives CDR1 SGHVS, CDR2 FNYEAQ. V was shortened by 5 bases and J by 3 bases, with 13 bases between the two germline ends. The CDR3 has 14 residues. The CDR3 loop reads CASSPGTGDTEAFF. The CDR3 bases are TGTGCCAGCAGCCCCGGGACGGGGGACACTGAAGCTTTCTTT.

The chain couples TRBV6-1 to TRBJ2-5; no reliable D call. Trimming cost V 3 bases and J 4 bases, with 18 bases left between them. The CDR3 sequence is 16 residues long. CDR1 and CDR2 (germline): MNHNS, SASEGT. The CDR3 sequence: CASSEVRDGIGETQYF. The CDR3 DNA reads as TGTGCCAGCAGTGAGGTGAGAGACGGTATAGGAGAGACCCAGTACTTC.

The V gene is TRBV5-1, the J gene TRBJ1-6; 8 positions agree with TRBD1. Germline loops: CDR1 SGHRS, CDR2 YFSETQ. Losses at the gene ends were 1 base for V and 10 bases for J; bases not matched to a gene: 4. The CDR3 extends over 14 amino acids. The CDR3, as DNA: TGCGCCAGCAGCTTGCGGACAGGGATCTCACCCCTCCACTTT. This translates into CASSLRTGISPLHF.

The rearrangement links TRBV5-6 to TRBJ2-5; D tentatively reads TRBD1 or TRBD2 (6 bases each). CDR1 SGHDT and CDR2 YYEEEE come from the germline V gene. The CDR3 consists of 13 residues. V shed 4 bases and J shed 4 bases, with 11 bases lying between them. CDR3 sequence reads: CASSRGASETQYF. The CDR3 nucleotides are TGTGCCAGCAGCAGGGGGGCATCAGAGACCCAGTACTTC.